This TCR beta chain is drawn from a study of identical twins. Study-level points and caveats: The authors drew conclusions from cross-sectional statistical analysis rather than following the same donors. For cord blood, abundant beta clonotypes had fewer insertions, unlike memory repertoires, which showed none.

Comments on this clonotype: Its antigen is as yet unknown.

One entry per CDR3 protein results from TCRdb running MiXCR on the 5' RACE reads. The table shows a few hundred thousand distinct CDR3 sequences, with less than 20% occurring only once. The donors were all healthy and Caucasian. Sequenced input: naive T cells sorted from blood. The TCR sequence derives from a man between 45 and 60 years old in good health.

CDR3 nucleotides: TGTGCCAGCAGTTACTCGGTGCAGGGGTTGGGGGAGCAGTACTTC. Protein: CASSYSVQGLGEQYF. V gene TRBV6-5 combines with J gene TRBJ2-7, with D perhaps TRBD1 (6 bases). CDR3 length equals 15 residues. Germline V gives CDR1 MNHEY, CDR2 SVGAGI. The V end was cut by 0 bases, the J end by 7 bases, with 16 bases between.